These 13 T cell receptor beta chains came from one sample sequenced in a study of Graves' ophthalmopathy and Graves' hyperthyroidism. TCR beta CDR3 amplification used RNA transcripts. An opening RT-PCR round employed HTBI primers and preceded a second-round multiplex PCR. In TCRdb, the multiplex PCR reads were re-called with MiXCR into one record per CDR3 protein. The sample yields about 1.1 million distinct CDR3 sequences, 35% to 45% seen once. Sequences were obtained from peripheral blood or thyroid tissue (not recorded which). Receptors originate from an adult man with Graves' hyperthyroidism.

Many counts were recorded for this clonotype. The chain carries TRBV20-1 and TRBJ2-7; D perhaps matches TRBD1 (5 bases). The length of the CDR3 is 14 residues. Trimming removed 3 bases at V and 2 bases at J, with 14 bases between. CDR1 and CDR2 (germline): DFQATT, SNEGSKA (reference sequence). In nucleotides, the CDR3 is TGCAGTGCTAGCCGGGCAGGGATGGCCTACGAGCAGTACTTC. Amino acid sequence: CSASRAGMAYEQYF.

This clonotype appeared a few times. This chain connects TRBV28 to TRBJ1-6; 10 bases align to TRBD1. Losses at the gene ends were 6 bases for V and 6 bases for J; bases not matched to a gene: 5. The CDR3 sequence is 15 residues long. In germline, CDR1 is MDHEN, CDR2 SYDVKM. The CDR3 coding sequence is TGTGCCAGCAGGCTGACAGGGGGCTCTAATTCACCCCTCCACTTT. Protein: CASRLTGGSNSPLHF. The full variable domain, its missing parts supplied by reference TRBV28 and TRBJ1-6, is DVKVTQSSRYLVKRTGEKVFLECVQDMDHENMFWYRQDPGLGLRLIYFSYDVKMKEKGDIPEGYSVSREKKERFSLILESASTNQTSMYLCASRLTGGSNSPLHFGNGTRLTVT.

There are many counts of this clonotype. This chain uses TRBV15 with TRBJ1-2; D is ambiguous. The CDR3 length is 14 residues. Germline V gives CDR1 LNHNV, CDR2 YYDKDF (reference sequence). Trimming removed 2 bases at V and 4 bases at J, with 11 bases between. CDR3 bases: TGTGCCACCAGCAGAACACGGGATAGCTATGGCTACACCTTC. Translating gives CATSRTRDSYGYTF.

Details on this clonotype: One base away lies a much larger clone, so this may be a sequencing read error. V gene TRBV7-9 combines with J gene TRBJ2-5, with 7 bases matching TRBD1. CDR1 and CDR2 (germline): SEHNR, FQNEAQ (reference sequence). The CDR3 consists of 15 residues. The CDR3 protein is CANSFGTAHQETQYF. The CDR3 DNA sequence: TGTGCCAACAGCTTCGGGACAGCCCACCAAGAGACCCAGTACTTC.

This chain uses TRBV5-1 with TRBJ1-2; no clear D gene. The germline CDR1 and CDR2 sequences are SGHRS and YFSETQ. The CDR3 sequence is 14 residues long. Deletions cut 0 bases from V and 4 bases from J, with 10 bases between. CDR3 sequence reads: CASSLVVGSYGYTF. As DNA, the CDR3 is TGCGCCAGCAGCTTGGTCGTCGGCTCCTATGGCTACACCTTC.

This chain uses TRBV29-1 with TRBJ2-5; TRBD1 might be the D (6 bases). The germline V and J ends were trimmed by 4 bases and 5 bases, with 11 bases remaining between them. Germline CDR1 and CDR2: SQVTM and ANQGSEA. The CDR3 sequence is 12 residues long. CDR3 DNA sequence: TGCAGCGTTGCCAGGGGCGGGGAGACCCAGTACTTC. Translation: CSVARGGETQYF.

In this sample, this clonotype turned up a few times. The chain uses TRBV29-1 and TRBJ1-1; 8 bases line up with TRBD1. V was pared by 3 bases and J by 2 bases, with 5 bases of the junction left unmatched. The CDR3 is 14 residues long. Germline values: CDR1 SQVTM, CDR2 ANQGSEA. The CDR3 is CSVDPGGVNTEAFF. In DNA, the CDR3 is TGCAGCGTTGACCCAGGGGGCGTAAACACTGAAGCTTTCTTT.

The chain couples TRBV7-9 to TRBJ1-2; D is undetermined. Germline CDR1 is SEHNR and CDR2 is FQNEAQ (reference sequence). Deletions cut 6 bases from V and 6 bases from J, with 20 bases between. The CDR3 length is 15 residues. The CDR3 sequence is CASSAGRRSADGYTF. CDR3 sequence (DNA): TGTGCCAGCAGTGCCGGAAGGCGTTCGGCTGATGGCTACACCTTC.

There are many counts of this clonotype. The chain links TRBV11-2 to TRBJ1-6; no reliable D call. CDR3 size: 14 residues. Between the trimmed V and J ends, which lost 0 bases and 11 bases, there was a span of 11 bases. From germline, CDR1 is SGHAT and CDR2 FQNNGV. DNA for the CDR3: TGTGCCAGCAGCTTAGAGGGATCGACTACACCCCTCCACTTT. Translated: CASSLEGSTTPLHF.

In its sample, this clonotype was seen many times. This chain's CDR3 is CASSLDEGHRSYEQYF. CDR3 sequence (DNA): TGTGCCAGCAGCTTAGATGAGGGACACCGATCCTACGAGCAGTACTTC. V and J are TRBV7-8 and TRBJ2-7; perhaps TRBD1 as D (6 bases). CDR3 length equals 16 residues. The germline V and J ends were trimmed by 1 base and 1 base, with 14 bases remaining between them. Germline loops: CDR1 SGHVS, CDR2 FQNEAQ. The whole variable domain, remainder taken from reference TRBV7-8 and TRBJ2-7, is GAGVSQSPRYKVAKRGQDVALRCDPISGHVSLFWYQQALGQGPEFLTYFQNEAQLDKSGLPSDRFFAERPEGSVSTLKIQRTQQEDSAVYLCASSLDEGHRSYEQYFGPGTRLTVT.

This chain joins TRBV29-1 and TRBJ2-7; D is unresolved. In germline, CDR1 is SQVTM, CDR2 ANQGSEA. V shed 6 bases and J shed 0 bases, with 12 bases lying between them. The CDR3 is 13 residues long. CDR3 DNA: TGCAGCGTGACCGGCTCAAGCTCCTACGAGCAGTACTTC. Encoded protein: CSVTGSSSYEQYF.

The chain is built from TRBV4-1 and TRBJ2-7, with TRBD1 matching over 11 bases. The length of the CDR3 is 15 residues. V shed 4 bases and J 3 bases; nucleotides not matched to a gene: 5. Germline CDR1 MGHRA, CDR2 YSYEKL. Here the CDR3 DNA reads TGCGCCAGCAGCCGAGGACAGGGGGCGGGCTACGAGCAGTACTTC. It codes for CASSRGQGAGYEQYF.

This clonotype was observed a handful of times. This chain links TRBV15 with TRBJ2-7; TRBD1 agrees at 9 bases. Germline V gene lookup returns CDR1 LNHNV and CDR2 YYDKDF (reference sequence). The CDR3 has 16 amino acids. V was clipped by 5 bases and J by 3 bases; unmatched bases: 11. The CDR3: CATSRAYGQGIYEQYF. CDR3 DNA: TGTGCCACCAGCCGGGCATACGGACAGGGGATCTACGAGCAGTACTTC.